Presented here are 9 T cell receptor beta chains from one specimen sequenced in a study of cytomegalovirus exposure and HLA in healthy donors. The PCR contained 60 Vbeta and 13 Jbeta primers. Measured with immunoSEQ multiplex PCR; TCRdb has only the in-frame clones, and not every one. Among more than 85,000 clones listed, nearly 65% were seen once. The sequenced sample consisted of PBMCs. These receptor sequences come from a human donor in good health.

This chain links TRBV6-1 with TRBJ1-2, with D unclear. The ends were cut back, 0 bases at V and 5 bases at J, with 13 bases in the middle. CDR3 size: 15 residues. Germline CDR1 is MNHNS and CDR2 is SASEGT. CDR3 residues: CASSEALSGPYGYTF. CDR3 DNA: TGTGCCAGCAGTGAAGCGCTTTCGGGTCCTTATGGCTACACCTTC.

This clone showed up just a few times. The chain employs TRBV29-1 and TRBJ2-5, with 11 bases that match TRBD2. The last part of the DNA fits TRBJ2-7 better; the J call may be wrong. This CDR3 region has 15 residues. Looked up from germline, CDR1 is SQVTM and CDR2 is ANQGSEA. The CDR3, as DNA: TGCAGCGTTGAAGGGGGACTAGCGGAGACCTACGAGCAGTACTTC. It codes for CSVEGGLAETYEQYF.

This chain joins TRBV2 and TRBJ1-2, with D unclear. Trimming pared 5 bases from V and 0 bases from J, leaving 10 bases between. CDR1 is SNHLY and CDR2 is FYNNEI in the germline V gene. This CDR3 has 14 amino acids. The CDR3 here is CASSFLATNYGYTF. CDR3 sequence (DNA): TGTGCCAGCAGTTTCTTGGCAACTAACTATGGCTACACCTTC.

This clone was seen more than once but under ten times. V gene TRBV19 combines with J gene TRBJ1-2; unclear D gene. Looked up from germline, CDR1 is LNHDA and CDR2 is SQIVND (reference sequence). CDR3 length: 12 residues. Between the trimmed V and J ends, which lost 5 bases and 7 bases, there was a span of 11 bases. In DNA form, the CDR3 reads TGTGCCAGTAGTCCCCGACCGGGTGGCTACACCTTC. Protein product: CASSPRPGGYTF.

This clone is classed as medium-sized. CDR3 sequence reads: CASRRLAGGDNEQFF. CDR3 bases: TGTGCCAGCAGGCGACTAGCGGGAGGTGACAATGAGCAGTTCTTC. V and J are TRBV2 and TRBJ2-1, with TRBD2 matching 13 bases. V was pared by 6 bases and J by 5 bases, with 4 bases of the junction left unmatched. CDR3 length equals 15 residues. Germline CDR1 SNHLY, CDR2 FYNNEI. The full variable domain, with the rest looked up from reference TRBV2 and TRBJ2-1, is EPEVTQTPSHQVTQMGQEVILRCVPISNHLYFYWYRQILGQKVEFLVSFYNNEISEKSEIFDDQFSVERPDGSNFTLKIRSTKLEDSAMYFCASRRLAGGDNEQFFGPGTRLTVL.

This chain connects TRBV28 to TRBJ2-7; 14 bases line up with TRBD2. V shed 5 bases, J shed 9 bases, and the junction held 3 bases outside the gene matches. The CDR3 spans 13 residues. CDR1 and CDR2 (germline): MDHEN, SYDVKM. The CDR3, as DNA: TGTGCCAGCAGTCCGGGACTAGCGGGAGTGCAGTACTTC. This codes for CASSPGLAGVQYF.

This chain joins TRBV4-1 and TRBJ2-5; TRBD1 matches 7 bases. This CDR3 comprises 17 residues. The V gene end was trimmed by 1 base and the J gene end by 1 base; junction bases not matched to a gene: 9. Germline CDR1 MGHRA, CDR2 YSYEKL. CDR3 loop: CASSQAQGSAIQETQYF. In DNA form, the CDR3 reads TGCGCCAGCAGCCAAGCACAGGGGTCGGCAATCCAAGAGACCCAGTACTTC.

This chain uses TRBV5-1 with TRBJ2-7; 7 nucleotides match TRBD1. Germline V CDR1 and CDR2: SGHRS, YFSETQ. V dropped 2 bases and J dropped 6; count of bases not matched to a gene: 5. The CDR3 is 13 residues long. The CDR3, as DNA: TGCGCCAGCAGCTTCCAACAGGGGATCGAGCAGTACTTC. The encoded protein is CASSFQQGIEQYF.

The chain joins TRBV5-5 to TRBJ2-1; D not resolved. The germline CDR1 and CDR2 sequences are SGHKS and YYEKEE (reference sequence). This CDR3 is 17 amino acids long. Between the trimmed V and J ends, which lost 0 bases and 0 bases, there was a span of 13 bases. The CDR3 is CASSLVPAPSSYNEQFF. The CDR3 bases are TGTGCCAGCAGCTTGGTACCAGCCCCTAGCTCCTACAATGAGCAGTTCTTC. The complete variable domain, with remaining parts taken from reference TRBV5-5 and TRBJ2-1, reads DAGVTQSPTHLIKTRGQQVTLRCSPISGHKSVSWYQQVLGQGPQFIFQYYEKEERGRGNFPDRFSARQFPNYSSELNVNALLLGDSALYLCASSLVPAPSSYNEQFFGPGTRLTVL.